The 24 T cell receptor beta chains reported below all come from one sample, sequenced in a study of blood T cells in healthy people across ages. A second PCR, run for roughly 7 to 12 cycles, used a sample-barcoded 5' primer plus a J-beta primer mix. MiXCR, applied by TCRdb to the 5' RACE reads, yields one record per CDR3 protein. The table includes 1.5 million to 2 million distinct CDR3 sequences, approximately 50% detected once. Sample: blood. The receptors derive from a woman between 35 and 50 years old in good health.

This clonotype was seen more than once but under ten times. V gene TRBV6-2 or TRBV6-3 combines with J gene TRBJ2-5; 7 bases are a match to TRBD2. CDR3 length: 14 residues. Germline V gene sequence: CDR1 MNHEY, CDR2 SVGEGT. V gave up 6 bases and J gave up 3 bases; unmatched junction bases: 7. In DNA form, the CDR3 reads TGTGCCAGCAGAATCCGGGACTACGAAGAGACCCAGTACTTC. Its protein product is CASRIRDYEETQYF.

This chain joins TRBV7-2 and TRBJ1-3; the D is unclear. There are 13 residues in the CDR3. The germline V and J ends were trimmed by 5 bases and 7 bases, with 12 bases remaining between them. Germline values: CDR1 SGHTA, CDR2 FQGNSA. The CDR3, as DNA: TGTGCCAGCAGCCCCTCAGTTGCGAACACCATATATTTT. Protein sequence: CASSPSVANTIYF.

At least ten counts were recorded for this clonotype. The gene calls are TRBV12-3 or TRBV12-4 and TRBJ1-2; D unclear. The CDR3 runs to 14 residues. Trimming removed 0 bases from V and 0 bases from J, with 5 bases in between. The CDR3 nucleotides are TGTGCCAGCAGTTTAGCCGGCCCTAACTATGGCTACACCTTC. Protein product: CASSLAGPNYGYTF.

CDR3 sequence: CASGSYQETQYF. CDR3 DNA sequence: TGTGCCAGCGGATCATACCAAGAGACCCAGTACTTC. This chain joins TRBV27 and TRBJ2-5; D is undetermined. CDR1 is MNHEY, CDR2 SMNVEV, per germline (reference sequence). This CDR3 comprises 12 residues. The V end lost 8 bases, the J end lost 0 bases, and 7 bases lay between the germline ends.

The chain recombines TRBV9 with TRBJ2-3, with D possibly TRBD2 on 5 matching bases. The V and J ends lost 0 bases and 0 bases respectively, with 11 bases between them. Germline V gene data show CDR1 as SGDLS and CDR2 as YYNGEE. This CDR3 contains 16 residues. CDR3 amino acids: CASSVDKRTSTDTQYF. The CDR3 bases are TGTGCCAGCAGCGTAGATAAGCGGACTAGCACAGATACGCAGTATTTT. Together with reference TRBV9 and TRBJ2-3, the CDR3 gives the full variable domain: DSGVTQTPKHLITATGQRVTLRCSPRSGDLSVYWYQQSLDQGLQFLIQYYNGEERAKGNILERFSAQQFPDLHSELNLSSLELGDSALYFCASSVDKRTSTDTQYFGPGTRLTVL.

This clonotype was seen more than once but under ten times. The CDR3 loop reads CSARQGDSGANVLTF. For the CDR3, the DNA is TGCAGTGCTAGACAGGGAGACTCTGGGGCCAACGTCCTGACTTTC. The genes are TRBV20-1 and TRBJ2-6; D may correspond to TRBD1 or TRBD2 (5 bases each). The germline V and J ends were trimmed by 2 bases and 0 bases, with 8 bases remaining between them. Germline CDR1 and CDR2: DFQATT and SNEGSKA (reference sequence). There are 15 residues in the CDR3.

This clonotype was seen a handful of times. This chain uses TRBV4-3 with TRBJ2-4; a possible D gene is TRBD1 (5 bases). In germline, CDR1 is LGHNA, CDR2 YSLEER. The CDR3 spans 13 residues. Trimming took off 0 bases at V and 9 bases at J, with 9 bases between the two ends. CDR3 sequence: CASSQEYDSIQYF. CDR3 bases: TGCGCCAGCAGCCAAGAGTATGACAGCATTCAGTACTTC.

The J gene is TRBJ2-7, the V gene TRBV5-1, with 8 bases that match TRBD1. Losses at the gene ends were 3 bases for V and 3 bases for J; bases not matched to a gene: 14. From germline, CDR1 is SGHRS and CDR2 YFSETQ. There are 17 residues in the CDR3. DNA of the CDR3: TGCGCCAGCAGCTCGAGTACCGGGACAGGTATATACTACGAGCAGTACTTC. As protein: CASSSSTGTGIYYEQYF.

The chain couples TRBV21-1 to TRBJ1-5; the table gives TRBD1 as D, unverified against the DNA. TRBV21-1 has pseudogene status. This CDR3 contains 16 residues. The CDR3 is CASTFGTDKSNQPQHF. CDR3 sequence (DNA): TGTGCCAGCACCTTCGGGACCGACAAAAGCAATCAGCCCCAGCATTTT.

The chain joins TRBV5-1 to TRBJ2-3; 11 bases are a match to TRBD2. After removal of 7 bases from V and 1 base from J, the junction contained 11 bases not matched to a gene. This CDR3 has 17 amino acids. Germline assignment: CDR1 SGHRS and CDR2 YFSETQ. The CDR3 bases are TGCGCCAGCGGCCCCTGGACTAGCGGGCTTCGCACAGATACGCAGTATTTT. This gives the protein CASGPWTSGLRTDTQYF.

The chain employs TRBV9 and TRBJ2-4, with D possibly being TRBD1 or TRBD2 (6 bases each). With the DNA end fitting TRBJ2-5 better, the J assignment may be wrong. This CDR3 is built from 15 residues. CDR1 and CDR2 (germline): SGDLS, YYNGEE. CDR3 sequence: CASSVDTGARETQYF. The DNA of the CDR3 is TGTGCCAGCAGCGTAGACACGGGGGCCAGGGAGACCCAGTACTTC.

This clonotype was counted only a few times. The V call is TRBV9, the J call TRBJ2-3; D is possibly TRBD2 (6 bases). The germline V gene has CDR1 SGDLS and CDR2 YYNGEE. With 6 bases removed from V and 5 bases from J, the gap between germline ends came to 10 bases. CDR3 length: 12 amino acids. The CDR3 DNA reads as TGTGCCAGCAATTCGGGGGTAGATACGCAGTATTTT. It specifies CASNSGVDTQYF.

This clonotype was recorded a few times. This chain uses TRBV20-1 with TRBJ2-1; 9 bases match TRBD2. The junction had 10 bases not matched to a gene; V was cut back by 0 bases and J by 7 bases. This CDR3 is built from 16 residues. Per germline, CDR1 DFQATT and CDR2 SNEGSKA (reference sequence). The chain's CDR3 is CSARDRLAGSMNEQFF. CDR3 DNA: TGCAGTGCTAGAGATAGGCTAGCGGGGTCCATGAATGAGCAGTTCTTC.

The J gene is TRBJ2-7, the V gene TRBV12-3 or TRBV12-4; 10 nucleotides agree with TRBD2. This CDR3 region has 16 residues. J was trimmed by 3 bases and V by 1 base; bases with no gene match: 6. The CDR3 loop reads CASSLVASGGLYEQYF. As DNA, the CDR3 is TGTGCCAGCAGTTTAGTGGCTAGCGGGGGCCTCTACGAGCAGTACTTC.

This sequence joins TRBV11-2 and TRBJ2-7; a possible D gene is TRBD2 (6 bases). The CDR3 covers 16 residues. Per germline, CDR1 SGHAT and CDR2 FQNNGV. V was cut by 3 bases and J by 2 bases, with 17 bases left in between. The CDR3, as DNA: TGTGCCAGCAGCTTCCATGGGTTGCGGGGAACCTACGAGCAGTACTTC. Residues: CASSFHGLRGTYEQYF.

The gene calls are TRBV15 and TRBJ1-4; D is perhaps TRBD1 (5 bases). The CDR3 has 13 amino acids. V was pared by 7 bases and J by 8 bases, with 14 bases between. Germline-derived CDR1 and CDR2 are LNHNV and YYDKDF (reference sequence). Here the CDR3 DNA reads TGTGCCACCATCCATCCCCGGGGGGAAAAACTGTTTTTT. Protein: CATIHPRGEKLFF. The full variable domain, in which reference TRBV15 and TRBJ1-4 provide the parts outside the CDR3, is DAMVIQNPRYQVTQFGKPVTLSCSQTLNHNVMYWYQQKSSQAPKLLFHYYDKDFNNEADTPDNFQSRRPNTSFCFLDIRSPGLGDTAMYLCATIHPRGEKLFFGSGTQLSVL.

The chain is built from TRBV11-1 and TRBJ1-1; D is perhaps TRBD1 (5 bases). The CDR3 consists of 15 residues. Trimming cost V 3 bases and J 10 bases, with 21 bases left between them. Germline lookup yields CDR1 SGHAT and CDR2 FQDESV (reference sequence). The CDR3 DNA is TGTGCCAGCAGCTTGGGGCTATCGGGGGATCGGGGAGCTTTCTTT. Protein: CASSLGLSGDRGAFF.

The J gene is TRBJ2-2, the V gene TRBV12-3 or TRBV12-4; D perhaps matches TRBD1 (5 bases). The CDR3 contains 13 residues. Trimming pared 7 bases from V and 7 bases from J, leaving 13 bases between. This CDR3 is CASTTQGGGELFF. The CDR3 bases are TGTGCCAGCACTACGCAGGGCGGCGGGGAGCTGTTTTTT.

V gene TRBV11-1 combines with J gene TRBJ2-3; no firm D call. Germline CDR1 reads SGHAT; CDR2 reads FQDESV (reference sequence). The length of the CDR3 is 14 residues. Trimming stripped 3 bases from V and 6 bases from J, with 13 bases between. CDR3 DNA sequence: TGTGCCAGCAGCTTCCCCGTCTCGCCCGATACGCAGTATTTT. This sequence encodes CASSFPVSPDTQYF.

This rearrangement joins TRBV20-1 to TRBJ2-6; D is possibly TRBD1 (5 bases). There are 15 residues in the CDR3. The germline V gene has CDR1 DFQATT and CDR2 SNEGSKA (reference sequence). Trimming removed 3 bases at V and 0 bases at J, with 9 bases between. CDR3 residues: CSASAGISGANVLTF. CDR3 coding DNA: TGCAGTGCTAGTGCAGGGATCTCTGGGGCCAACGTCCTGACTTTC.

This clonotype was observed a few times. The V call is TRBV4-1, the J call TRBJ1-2; D uncertain. V dropped 2 bases and J dropped 8 bases, with 15 bases sitting between them. The germline gives CDR1 MGHRA, CDR2 YSYEKL. The length of the CDR3 is 14 residues. CDR3 loop: CASSQPPGRPGYTF. CDR3 sequence (DNA): TGCGCCAGCAGCCAACCGCCCGGAAGGCCAGGCTACACCTTC.

The chain employs TRBV6-1 and TRBJ1-5; tentatively, D is TRBD1 (5 bases). Trimming left V 6 bases short and J 4 bases short, with 22 bases between. Germline CDR1 and CDR2: MNHNS and SASEGT. CDR3 length equals 17 residues. The CDR3: CASSLTPSQGNNQPQHF. The CDR3 DNA sequence: TGTGCCAGCAGCCTCACGCCTTCCCAGGGTAATAATCAGCCCCAGCATTTT.

This chain uses TRBV29-1 with TRBJ2-3, with 8 bases identical to TRBD2. CDR3 length equals 14 residues. Germline V CDR1 and CDR2: SQVTM, ANQGSEA. V dropped 4 bases and J dropped 3; count of bases not matched to a gene: 6. The CDR3 DNA reads TGCAGCGTTGGGGGACTAGAGACGACAGATACGCAGTATTTT. Its protein product is CSVGGLETTDTQYF.

The chain joins TRBV29-1 to TRBJ1-2; D may be TRBD1 (6 bases). The CDR3 extends over 13 amino acids. CDR1 SQVTM and CDR2 ANQGSEA come from the germline V gene. Trimming stripped 4 bases from V and 3 bases from J, with 12 bases between. DNA of the CDR3: TGCAGCGTTGGTGTACAGGGCTACTATGGCTACACCTTC. This sequence encodes CSVGVQGYYGYTF.